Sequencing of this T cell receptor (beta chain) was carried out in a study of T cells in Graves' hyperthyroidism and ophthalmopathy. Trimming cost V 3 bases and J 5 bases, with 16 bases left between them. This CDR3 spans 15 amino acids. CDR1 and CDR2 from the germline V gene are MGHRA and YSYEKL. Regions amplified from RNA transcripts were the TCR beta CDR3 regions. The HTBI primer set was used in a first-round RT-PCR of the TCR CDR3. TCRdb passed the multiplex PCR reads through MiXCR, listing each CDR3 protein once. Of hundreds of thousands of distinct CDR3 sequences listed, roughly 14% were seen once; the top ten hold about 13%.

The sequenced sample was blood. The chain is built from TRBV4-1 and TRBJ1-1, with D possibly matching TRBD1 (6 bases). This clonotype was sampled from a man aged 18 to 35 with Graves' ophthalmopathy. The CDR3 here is CASSQEKKQGTEAFF. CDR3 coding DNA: TGCGCCAGCAGCCAGGAAAAAAAACAGGGAACTGAAGCTTTCTTT.